The entry that follows covers one TCR beta chain sequence. These data come from a study of T cells in localized non-small cell lung cancer. The table came from immunoSEQ multiplex PCR; TCRdb's copy has only in-frame clones and leaves some out. The repertoire holds roughly 48,000 clones, with 70% to 85% as singletons. Trimming stripped 3 bases from V and 5 bases from J, with 8 bases between. Germline assignment: CDR1 SGHTA and CDR2 FQGNSA. This CDR3 is 14 amino acids long. This sample comprised peripheral blood, obtained before any cancer treatment. This receptor was identified in a man aged 35-69 years with stage I squamous cell lung carcinoma. This chain joins TRBV7-2 and TRBJ1-6, with a possible D match to TRBD1 (5 bases). The CDR3 DNA reads as TGTGCCAGCAGCTTCGGGGCACATAATTCACCCCTCCACTTT. This sequence encodes CASSFGAHNSPLHF.